The T cell receptor (beta chain) described here comes from a study of blood T cell repertoires in COVID-19. About the study: Whether acute or convalescent, the COVID-19 samples came from the United States, Italy and Spain. T cells, B-cell-depleted T cells, or PBMCs provided the cDNA or gDNA that served as material.

CDR1 is MNHEY, CDR2 SMNVEV, per germline (reference sequence). There are 14 residues in the CDR3. Trimming cost V 6 bases and J 5 bases, with 14 bases left between them. This clone was recorded only once. Original processing notes: Using reference gene primer amplification, nucleated cell counts were estimated. Profiling relied on immunoSEQ multiplex PCR, and the TCRdb table lists in-frame clones only, not all of them. V and J calls and clone size follow that table, whereas D and trimming were derived from the DNA. The table shows around 60,000 clones, with about 88% occurring only once. The sample consisted of peripheral blood. This TCR was recovered from a man between 65 and 85 years old with acute or convalescent COVID-19. The chain links TRBV27 to TRBJ2-1; D possibly corresponds to TRBD1 (6 bases). CDR3 bases: TGTGCCAGCAGCGGACAGAGCCTTCACAATGAGCAGTTCTTC. It yields the protein CASSGQSLHNEQFF.